This T cell receptor (beta chain) derives from a study of blood T cell repertoires in COVID-19. Using immunoSEQ multiplex PCR, the repertoire was profiled, and TCRdb retains in-frame clones only, with some absent. The sample lists about 110,000 clones, about nine tenths occurring once. The CDR3 has 15 residues. Germline V gives CDR1 MNHEY, CDR2 SVGEGT. The V and J ends lost 2 bases and 7 bases, in that order; junction bases with no gene match: 7. This clone was counted only a few times. This receptor was identified in a man in his fifties with active or convalescent COVID-19. The sample comprised peripheral blood. The chain has TRBV6-2 or TRBV6-3 and TRBJ1-5, with 8 bases fitting TRBD1. CDR3 protein: CASSYRGQGGQPQHF. Here the CDR3 DNA reads TGTGCCAGCAGTTACAGAGGACAGGGCGGGCAGCCCCAGCATTTT.